This entry features one T cell receptor beta chain sequence. The target antigen is unknown. Germline-derived CDR1 and CDR2 are SNHLY and FYNNEI. V was pared by 6 bases and J by 2 bases, with 20 bases between. The length of the CDR3 is 17 residues. This entry belongs to a study of radiation and T cells in renal cell carcinoma. In the study overall: Nephrectomy followed 15 Gy stereotactic body radiation by 4 weeks.

Time point defined: blood 2 weeks post-SBRT. Specified treatment: 15 Gy SBRT to primary tumor, nephrectomy 4 weeks later. Blood was sampled at baseline, 2 weeks and 4 weeks after SBRT. Clones were read by immunoSEQ multiplex PCR, and TCRdb kept only the in-frame ones, dropping some. The sample has tens of thousands of clones; around three quarters are singletons. Broader study findings: In blood, top tumor clones expanded by 2 weeks, shrinking by 4.

The chain has TRBV2 and TRBJ1-3, with a tentative D call TRBD1 (5 bases). The clonotype was recovered from a man in his fifties or sixties with renal cell carcinoma. The material sequenced was blood, taken from a patient whose treatment included radiotherapy and nephrectomy. CDR3 amino acids: CASRETLYRNPGNTIYF. The CDR3 nucleotides read TGTGCCAGCAGAGAAACATTGTACAGGAACCCTGGAAACACCATATATTTT.